This section outlines one T cell receptor beta chain sequence together with its context. The antigen remains unidentified. The germline V gene encodes CDR1 SGHRS and CDR2 YFSETQ. V was trimmed by 0 bases and J by 0 bases, leaving 7 bases between them. The CDR3 extends over 14 amino acids. This sample stems from a study of CD8+ T cells in alopecia areata. Overall study findings and caveats: TCRs were shared less clearly across patients than in mice, possibly for HLA-related reasons. Normal scalp had lower clonality than lesional scalp, with alopecia totalis/universalis lesions showing this most strongly.

Individuals with alopecia areata gave both lesional scalp punch biopsies and peripheral blood for collection. Isolated RNA was reverse transcribed into cDNA used as the sequencing template. Sequenced by immunoSEQ multiplex PCR; TCRdb stores in-frame clones only, minus some. Among 30,000 to 40,000 clones, 60% to 85% were seen once, and the ten largest hold over 15%. The sequence derives from a human donor with alopecia areata. Material for sequencing was NKG2D-low CD8+ T cells sorted from blood. V gene TRBV5-1 combines with J gene TRBJ2-7; TRBD1 is a possible D gene (5 bases). This chain's CDR3 is CASSLAGYSYEQYF. The DNA for the CDR3 is TGCGCCAGCAGCTTGGCAGGGTACTCCTACGAGCAGTACTTC.